The clone carrying this TCR beta chain was detected many times. Antigen unknown. These data come from a study of T cells in Graves' hyperthyroidism and ophthalmopathy. The study, taken as a whole, reports: Stable hyperthyroidism was separated from ophthalmopathy by a model based on 13 V-J features. Blood also contained most expanded thyroid clonotypes above 0.001.

Authors of the study amplified TCR beta CDR3 regions from RNA transcripts. HTBI primers drove first-round RT-PCR of the TCR CDR3. TCRdb reprocessed the multiplex PCR reads with MiXCR, giving one entry per CDR3 protein. The sample lists approximately 690,000 distinct CDR3 sequences, 13% to 15% seen once, with 9.5% to 15% in the top ten. The ends were cut back, 2 bases at V and 0 bases at J, with 4 bases in the middle. There are 12 residues in the CDR3. Germline assignment: CDR1 GTSNPN and CDR2 SVGIG (reference sequence). Each ophthalmopathy patient scored at least 3 on the Clinical Activity Score and at least 4 on NOSPECS grade, with duration under 3 months. Diagnostic assessment was based on clinical symptoms, serum thyroxine and TRAb, thyroid ultrasound and orbital computed tomography.

V is TRBV30 and J is TRBJ1-1; D gene unclear. This clonotype was obtained from a woman aged 50 to 60 with Graves' ophthalmopathy. The sequencing input was blood. In DNA form, the CDR3 reads TGTGCCTGGAGTACCCTGAACACTGAAGCTTTCTTT. Translation: CAWSTLNTEAFF. The full variable domain, rest sourced from reference TRBV30 and TRBJ1-1, is SQTIHQWPATLVQPVGSPLSLECTVEGTSNPNLYWYRQAAGRGLQLLFYSVGIGQISSEVPQNLSASRPQDRQFILSSKKLLLSDSGFYLCAWSTLNTEAFFGQGTRLTVV.